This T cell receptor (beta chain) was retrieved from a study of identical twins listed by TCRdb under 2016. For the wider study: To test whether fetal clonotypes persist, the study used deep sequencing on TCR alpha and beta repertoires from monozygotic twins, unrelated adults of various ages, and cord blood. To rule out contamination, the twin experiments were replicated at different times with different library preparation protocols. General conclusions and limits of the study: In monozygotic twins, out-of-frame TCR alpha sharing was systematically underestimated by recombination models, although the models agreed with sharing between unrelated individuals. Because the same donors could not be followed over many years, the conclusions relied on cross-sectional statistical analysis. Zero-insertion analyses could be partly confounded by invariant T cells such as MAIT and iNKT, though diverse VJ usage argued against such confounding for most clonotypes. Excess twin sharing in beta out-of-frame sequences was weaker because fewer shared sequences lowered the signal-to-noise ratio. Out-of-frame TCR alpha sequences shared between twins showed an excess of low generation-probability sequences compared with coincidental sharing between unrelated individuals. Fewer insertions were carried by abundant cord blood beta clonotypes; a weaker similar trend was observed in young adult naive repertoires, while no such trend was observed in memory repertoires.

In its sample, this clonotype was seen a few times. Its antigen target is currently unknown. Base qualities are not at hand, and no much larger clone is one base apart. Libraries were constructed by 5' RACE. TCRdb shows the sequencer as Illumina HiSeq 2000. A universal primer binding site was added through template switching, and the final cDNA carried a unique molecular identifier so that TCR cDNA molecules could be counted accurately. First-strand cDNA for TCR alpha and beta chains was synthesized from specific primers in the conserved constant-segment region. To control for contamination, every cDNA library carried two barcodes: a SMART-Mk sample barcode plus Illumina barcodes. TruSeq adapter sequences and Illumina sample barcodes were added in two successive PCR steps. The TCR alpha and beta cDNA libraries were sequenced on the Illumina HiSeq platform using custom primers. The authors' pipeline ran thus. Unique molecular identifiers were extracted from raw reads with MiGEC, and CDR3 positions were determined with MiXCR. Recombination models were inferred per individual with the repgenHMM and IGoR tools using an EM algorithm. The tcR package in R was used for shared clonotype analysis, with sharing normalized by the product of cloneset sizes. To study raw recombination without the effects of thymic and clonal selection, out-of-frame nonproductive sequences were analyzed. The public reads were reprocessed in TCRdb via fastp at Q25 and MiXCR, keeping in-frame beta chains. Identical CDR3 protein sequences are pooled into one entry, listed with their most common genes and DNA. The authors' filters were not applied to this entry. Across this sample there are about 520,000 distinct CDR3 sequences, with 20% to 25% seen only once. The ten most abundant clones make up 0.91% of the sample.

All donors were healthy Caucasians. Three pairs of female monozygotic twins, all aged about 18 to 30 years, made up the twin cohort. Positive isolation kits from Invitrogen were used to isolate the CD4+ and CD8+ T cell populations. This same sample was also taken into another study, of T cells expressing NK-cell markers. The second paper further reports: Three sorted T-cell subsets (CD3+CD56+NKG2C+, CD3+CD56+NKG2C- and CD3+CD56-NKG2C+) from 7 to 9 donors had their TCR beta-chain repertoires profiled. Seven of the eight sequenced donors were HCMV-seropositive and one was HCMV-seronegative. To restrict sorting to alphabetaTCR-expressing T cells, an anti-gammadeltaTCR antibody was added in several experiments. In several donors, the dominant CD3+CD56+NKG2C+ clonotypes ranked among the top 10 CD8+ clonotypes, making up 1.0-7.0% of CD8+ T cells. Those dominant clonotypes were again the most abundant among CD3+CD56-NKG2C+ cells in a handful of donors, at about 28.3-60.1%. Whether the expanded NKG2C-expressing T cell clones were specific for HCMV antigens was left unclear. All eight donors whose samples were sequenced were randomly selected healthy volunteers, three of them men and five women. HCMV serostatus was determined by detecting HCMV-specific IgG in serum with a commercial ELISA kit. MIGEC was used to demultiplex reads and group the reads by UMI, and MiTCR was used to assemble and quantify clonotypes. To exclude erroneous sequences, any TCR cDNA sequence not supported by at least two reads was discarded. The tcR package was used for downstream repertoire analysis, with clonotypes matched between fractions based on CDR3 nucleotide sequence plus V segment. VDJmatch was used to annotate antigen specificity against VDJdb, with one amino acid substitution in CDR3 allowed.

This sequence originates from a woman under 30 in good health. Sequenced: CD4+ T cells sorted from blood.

Here the CDR3 is given as CAIRERGDQPQHF. The DNA is as follows: TGTGCCATCAGAGAGAGAGGGGATCAGCCCCAGCATTTT. The chain uses TRBV10-3 and TRBJ1-5; TRBD1 could be the D gene, as 5 bases match. V and J lose 6 bases and 5 bases, and a span of 11 bases separates them. Per the germline V gene, ENHRY is the CDR1 and SYGVKD is the CDR2. Including the terminal cysteine and phenylalanine, the CDR3 comprises 13 residues. The entry retains the CDR3 DNA only, 39 bases that are in frame from base 1.